The 10 T cell receptor beta chains listed next were all sequenced from one sample in a study of CD8 T cells in Susac syndrome. An input of about 0.45 to 1 ug of RNA was subjected to reverse transcription using random hexamers. TCRdb reprocessed the immunoSEQ multiplex PCR reads with MiXCR, giving one entry per CDR3 protein. This sample yields over 350,000 distinct CDR3 sequences, of which approximately 85% are seen a single time; about 0.12% belongs to the top ten. Sequenced: CD8+ T cells from PBMCs. These receptors were taken from a human donor with multiple sclerosis.

The chain is built from TRBV7-9 and TRBJ2-2; D unclear. Germline V lookup: CDR1 SEHNR, CDR2 FQNEAQ (reference sequence). CDR3 length equals 17 residues. Trimming cost V 0 bases and J 1 base, with 12 bases left between them. In DNA form, the CDR3 reads TGTGCCAGCAGCTTAGCGGAAGGACCCTTGAACACCGGGGAGCTGTTTTTT. This codes for CASSLAEGPLNTGELFF.

DNA for the CDR3: TGTGCCAGCAGCCTCCCCCCGGGAGAAAAACTGTTTTTT. Its protein is CASSLPPGEKLFF. The J gene is TRBJ1-4, the V gene TRBV14, with unresolved D. The CDR3 has 13 residues. V gave up 4 bases and J gave up 8 bases, with 11 bases separating them. CDR1 is SGHDN and CDR2 is FVKESK in the germline V gene.

The chain uses TRBV27 and TRBJ2-7, with D maybe TRBD1 (6 bases). Trimming removed 5 bases at V and 5 bases at J, with 10 bases between. CDR1 MNHEY and CDR2 SMNVEV come from the germline V gene (reference sequence). The CDR3 extends over 12 amino acids. The CDR3 is CASSTGINEQYF. CDR3 nucleotides: TGTGCCAGCAGTACAGGGATCAACGAGCAGTACTTC.

V and J are TRBV5-4 and TRBJ1-4; D might be TRBD1 (6 bases). The CDR3 sequence is 16 residues long. Trimming removed 4 bases at V and 5 bases at J, with 18 bases between. CDR1 and CDR2 from the germline V gene are SGHNT and YYREEE (reference sequence). The CDR3 is CASSQGRDSLNEKLFF. The DNA for the CDR3 is TGTGCCAGCAGCCAGGGGCGGGACTCTCTAAATGAAAAACTGTTTTTT. Full variable domain (rest looked up from reference TRBV5-4 and TRBJ1-4): ETGVTQSPTHLIKTRGQQVTLRCSSQSGHNTVSWYQQALGQGPQFIFQYYREEENGRGNFPPRFSGLQFPNYSSELNVNALELDDSALYLCASSQGRDSLNEKLFFGSGTQLSVL.

The chain couples TRBV20-1 to TRBJ1-1; no definite D call. Trimming pared 0 bases from V and 1 base from J, leaving 9 bases between. The CDR3 extends over 14 amino acids. Germline CDR1 reads DFQATT; CDR2 reads SNEGSKA (reference sequence). In nucleotides, the CDR3 is TGCAGTGCTAGAGACATCGACACGAACACTGAAGCTTTCTTT. It translates to CSARDIDTNTEAFF.

The V and J genes are TRBV29-1 and TRBJ2-7; D unclear. Trimming removed 0 bases at V and 3 bases at J, with 9 bases between. In germline, CDR1 is SQVTM, CDR2 ANQGSEA. The CDR3 runs 13 residues. This chain's CDR3 is CSVEDPQSYEQYF. For the CDR3, the DNA is TGCAGCGTTGAAGATCCACAGAGCTACGAGCAGTACTTC.

The chain uses TRBV27 and TRBJ2-2, with D possibly matching TRBD1 (6 bases). There are 14 residues in the CDR3. V lost 5 bases, J lost 4 bases, and 11 bases lay in between. From germline, CDR1 is MNHEY and CDR2 SMNVEV (reference sequence). The CDR3 region has the DNA TGTGCCAGCAGTCGACCGGACAGCACCGGGGAGCTGTTTTTT. It translates to CASSRPDSTGELFF.

The V call is TRBV11-2, the J call TRBJ1-3; 7 nucleotides agree with TRBD1. Germline values: CDR1 SGHAT, CDR2 FQNNGV. Trimming removed 5 bases from V and 0 bases from J; junction bases left unmatched: 7. The CDR3 runs to 16 residues. CDR3 DNA sequence: TGTGCCAGCAGCCCCTGGACAGGCCGCTCTGGAAACACCATATATTTT. It encodes CASSPWTGRSGNTIYF. The entire variable domain, with the rest obtained from reference TRBV11-2 and TRBJ1-3, is as follows: EAGVAQSPRYKIIEKRQSVAFWCNPISGHATLYWYQQILGQGPKLLIQFQNNGVVDDSQLPKDRFSAERLKGVDSTLKIQPAKLEDSAVYLCASSPWTGRSGNTIYFGEGSWLTVV.

In this sample, this clonotype turned up a few times. The CDR3 loop is CSASLGGNTGELFF. CDR3 in DNA: TGCAGTGCTAGCCTCGGGGGGAACACCGGGGAGCTGTTTTTT. The chain couples TRBV20-1 to TRBJ2-2; D might be TRBD2 (6 bases). V was shortened by 3 bases and J by 1 base, with 9 bases between the two germline ends. Germline CDR1 reads DFQATT; CDR2 reads SNEGSKA (reference sequence). There are 14 residues in the CDR3.

This clonotype has a single count. The chain uses TRBV6-1 and TRBJ2-7, with D perhaps matching TRBD2 (6 bases). Deletions cut 5 bases from V and 4 bases from J, with 24 bases between. Germline-derived CDR1 and CDR2 are MNHNS and SASEGT. CDR3 length: 17 amino acids. The CDR3 nucleotides read TGTGCCAGCAGTCTCCTACCCCCGGGGGATTTTCTTTACGAGCAGTACTTC. It codes for CASSLLPPGDFLYEQYF.